This record covers a single T cell receptor beta chain. This clonotype was counted ten times or more. Its antigen is still unknown. Base-call qualities are not available, and no considerably larger clone is one nucleotide away. The data were obtained in a study of response to subunit inactivated influenza vaccine (dated by TCRdb to the late 2010s). In the study overall: Deep quantitative profiling of the T cell receptor repertoire was used in the study to follow responses to a trivalent subunit inactivated influenza vaccine.

What the authors observed across the whole study: The authors suggested that each seasonal influenza vaccination may recruit only a limited number of new T cells.

The intended sense of this specimen's time point label: 45 days after influenza vaccine administration. To prepare the library, RT-PCR was applied. The sample was run on an Illumina HiSeq 2500. The raw public data were reprocessed by TCRdb itself: fastp quality trimming at Q25, MiXCR clonotype calling, in-frame beta chains only. Entries are consolidated by CDR3 protein sequence, retaining the most common genes and DNA. The sample table lists around 500,000 distinct CDR3 sequences, roughly 9.7% of them with a count of one. Approximately 12% of the sample goes to the ten largest clones. Here the sequenced sample was PBMCs from blood, taken about 40 days after vaccination. The receptor's source is a man aged 45-65 years who received an inactivated influenza vaccine. Donor details come from another sample of the same person, matched by shared clones.

The CDR3 has the sequence CASSEKGVNEQFF. The base sequence is TGTGCCAGCAGTGAAAAGGGGGTTAATGAGCAGTTCTTC. The chain is assembled from TRBV25-1 and TRBJ2-1, with TRBD1 as a weak D call on 6 bases. The CDR3 runs 13 amino acids, cysteine and phenylalanine included. The kept DNA is CDR3 alone, 39 bases in frame from the first base. The junction shows trimming of 2 bases on V and 7 bases on J, plus 9 bases between the germline ends. CDR1 MGHDK and CDR2 SYGVNS are derived from the germline V gene.